This TCR beta chain derives from a study of T cell responses to AZD1222 COVID-19 vaccine. The CDR3 extends over 13 amino acids. V was shortened by 3 bases and J by 7 bases, with 10 bases between the two germline ends. Germline V gene data show CDR1 as LGHNA and CDR2 as YNFKEQ. Study conclusions and caveats: Researchers took repertoire samples only after the peak T cell response had come.

A remark on this clone: The antigen is undetermined.

The method was immunoSEQ multiplex PCR; TCRdb's version includes in-frame clones alone and lacks a portion of them. This sample's clone table lists over 120,000 clones. This clonotype originated in an adult in good health. The sequencing input was peripheral blood. The chain joins TRBV4-2 to TRBJ1-5, with unresolved D. The CDR3 bases are TGTGCCAGCAGCCAGGAGGTTTCCCAGCCCCAGCATTTT. Translation: CASSQEVSQPQHF.